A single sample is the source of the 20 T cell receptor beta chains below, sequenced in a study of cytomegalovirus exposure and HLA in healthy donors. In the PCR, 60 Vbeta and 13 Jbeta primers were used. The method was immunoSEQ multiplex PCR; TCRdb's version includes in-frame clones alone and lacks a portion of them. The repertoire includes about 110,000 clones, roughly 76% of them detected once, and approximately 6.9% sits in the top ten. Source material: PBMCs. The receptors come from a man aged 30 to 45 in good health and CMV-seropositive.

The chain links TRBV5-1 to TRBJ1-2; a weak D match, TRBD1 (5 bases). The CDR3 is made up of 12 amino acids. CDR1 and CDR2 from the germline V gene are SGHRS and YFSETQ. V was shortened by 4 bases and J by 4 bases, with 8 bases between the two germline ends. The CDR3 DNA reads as TGCGCCAGCAGCGTTCAGGGCTATGGCTACACCTTC. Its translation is CASSVQGYGYTF.

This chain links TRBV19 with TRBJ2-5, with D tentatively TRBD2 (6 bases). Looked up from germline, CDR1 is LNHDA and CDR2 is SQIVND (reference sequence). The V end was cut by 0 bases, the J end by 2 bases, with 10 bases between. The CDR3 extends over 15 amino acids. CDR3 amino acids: CASSIDGTAQETQYF. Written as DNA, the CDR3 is TGTGCCAGTAGTATAGACGGGACTGCACAAGAGACCCAGTACTTC.

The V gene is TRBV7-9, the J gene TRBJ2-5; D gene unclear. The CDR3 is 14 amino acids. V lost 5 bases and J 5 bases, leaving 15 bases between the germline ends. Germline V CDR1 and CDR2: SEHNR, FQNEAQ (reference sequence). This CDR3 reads CASSTRLVEETQYF. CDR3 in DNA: TGTGCCAGCAGCACCCGGTTGGTGGAGGAGACCCAGTACTTC.

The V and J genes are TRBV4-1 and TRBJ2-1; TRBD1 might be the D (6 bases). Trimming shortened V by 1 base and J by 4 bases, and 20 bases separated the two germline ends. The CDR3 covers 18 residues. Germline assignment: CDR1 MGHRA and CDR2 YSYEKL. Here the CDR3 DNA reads TGCGCCAGCAGCCAAGGTATCAGGGGTCCCCGAAATTACAATGAGCAGTTCTTC. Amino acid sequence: CASSQGIRGPRNYNEQFF.

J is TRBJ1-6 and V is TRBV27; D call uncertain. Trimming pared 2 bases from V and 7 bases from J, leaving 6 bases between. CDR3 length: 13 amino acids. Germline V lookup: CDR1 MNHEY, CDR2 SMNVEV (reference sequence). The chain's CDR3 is CASSLAGNSPLHF. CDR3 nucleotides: TGTGCCAGCAGTTTAGCGGGGAATTCACCCCTCCACTTT.

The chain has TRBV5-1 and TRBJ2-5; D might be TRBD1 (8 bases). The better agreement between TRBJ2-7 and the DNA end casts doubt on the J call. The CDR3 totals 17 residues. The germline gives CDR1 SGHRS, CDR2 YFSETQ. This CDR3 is CASSRAREQGGSYEQYF. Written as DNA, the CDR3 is TGCGCCAGCAGTCGAGCGCGGGAACAGGGGGGGTCCTACGAGCAGTACTTC.

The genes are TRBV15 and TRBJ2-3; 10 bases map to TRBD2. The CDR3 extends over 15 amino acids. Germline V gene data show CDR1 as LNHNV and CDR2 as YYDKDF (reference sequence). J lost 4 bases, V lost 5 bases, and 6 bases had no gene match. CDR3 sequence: CATSSSGTSADTQYF. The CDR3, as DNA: TGTGCCACCAGCTCTTCCGGGACTAGCGCAGATACGCAGTATTTT.

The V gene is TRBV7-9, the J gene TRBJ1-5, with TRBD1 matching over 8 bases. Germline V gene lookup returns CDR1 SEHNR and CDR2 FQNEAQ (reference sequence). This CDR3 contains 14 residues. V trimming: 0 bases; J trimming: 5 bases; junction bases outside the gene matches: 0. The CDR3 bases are TGTGCCAGCAGCTTAGCGACAGGGGATCAGCCCCAGCATTTT. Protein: CASSLATGDQPQHF.

The CDR3: CASSQLQGSQYF. The CDR3 DNA reads TGTGCCAGCAGCCAGTTACAGGGGTCCCAGTACTTC. The V and J genes are TRBV14 and TRBJ2-5; 7 nucleotides align to TRBD1. In germline, CDR1 is SGHDN, CDR2 FVKESK. The CDR3 has 12 residues. The ends lost 3 bases at V and 9 bases at J; junction bases unmatched: 4.

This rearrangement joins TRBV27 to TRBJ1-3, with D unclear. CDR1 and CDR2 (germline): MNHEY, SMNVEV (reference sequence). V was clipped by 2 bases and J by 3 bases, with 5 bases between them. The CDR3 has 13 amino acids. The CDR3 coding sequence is TGTGCCAGCAGTTTACGCTATGGAAACACCATATATTTT. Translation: CASSLRYGNTIYF.

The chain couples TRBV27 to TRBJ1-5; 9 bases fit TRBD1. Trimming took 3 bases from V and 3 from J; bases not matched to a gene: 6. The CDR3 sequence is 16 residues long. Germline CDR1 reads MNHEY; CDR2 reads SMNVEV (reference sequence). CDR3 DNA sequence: TGTGCCAGCAGTTTGCACGGACAGGGGATCAATCAGCCCCAGCATTTT. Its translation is CASSLHGQGINQPQHF.

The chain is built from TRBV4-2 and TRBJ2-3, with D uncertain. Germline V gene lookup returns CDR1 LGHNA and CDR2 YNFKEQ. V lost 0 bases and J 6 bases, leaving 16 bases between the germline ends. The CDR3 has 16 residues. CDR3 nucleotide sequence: TGTGCCAGCAGCCAAGATCGGTTGAAGTCGGAGGATACGCAGTATTTT. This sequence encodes CASSQDRLKSEDTQYF.

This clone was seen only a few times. Written as DNA, the CDR3 is TGCGCCAGCAGCCAAGCCGGGACACCTTTTCCCTACGAGCAGTACTTC. Protein: CASSQAGTPFPYEQYF. The chain has TRBV4-3 and TRBJ2-5, with D possibly being TRBD1 (6 bases). The closer fit of TRBJ2-7 to the DNA end suggests the J call may be wrong. The CDR3 sequence is 16 residues long. Per germline, CDR1 LGHNA and CDR2 YSLEER.

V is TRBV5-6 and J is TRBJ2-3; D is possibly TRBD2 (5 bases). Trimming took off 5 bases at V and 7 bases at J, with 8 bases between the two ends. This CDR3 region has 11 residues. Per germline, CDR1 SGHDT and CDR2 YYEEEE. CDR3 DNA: TGTGCCAGCAGGCGAGGGAATACGCAGTATTTT. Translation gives CASRRGNTQYF.

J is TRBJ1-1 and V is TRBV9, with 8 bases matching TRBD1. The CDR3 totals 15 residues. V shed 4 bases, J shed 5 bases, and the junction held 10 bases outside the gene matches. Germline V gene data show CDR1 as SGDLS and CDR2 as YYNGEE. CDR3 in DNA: TGTGCCAGCAGCCTCAGGACAGGGCAGGAGACTGAAGCTTTCTTT. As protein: CASSLRTGQETEAFF.

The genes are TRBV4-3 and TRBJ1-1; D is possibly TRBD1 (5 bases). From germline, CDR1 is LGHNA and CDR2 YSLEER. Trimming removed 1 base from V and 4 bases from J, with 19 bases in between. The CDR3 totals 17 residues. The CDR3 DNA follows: TGCGCCAGCAGCCAAGGAACGCTCTGGGGCGAGAGCACTGAAGCTTTCTTT. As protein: CASSQGTLWGESTEAFF.

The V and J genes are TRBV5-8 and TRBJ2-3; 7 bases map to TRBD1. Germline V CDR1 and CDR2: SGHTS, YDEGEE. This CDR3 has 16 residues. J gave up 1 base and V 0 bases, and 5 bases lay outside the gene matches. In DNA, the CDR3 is TGTGCCAGCAGCTTGGAAGGGGGCGCAGGCACAGATACGCAGTATTTT. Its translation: CASSLEGGAGTDTQYF.

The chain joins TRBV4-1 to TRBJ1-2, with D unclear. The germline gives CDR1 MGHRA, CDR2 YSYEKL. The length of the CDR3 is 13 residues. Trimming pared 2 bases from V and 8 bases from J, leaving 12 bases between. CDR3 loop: CASSQTVLVGYTF. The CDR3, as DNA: TGCGCCAGCAGCCAAACAGTGCTGGTAGGCTACACCTTC.

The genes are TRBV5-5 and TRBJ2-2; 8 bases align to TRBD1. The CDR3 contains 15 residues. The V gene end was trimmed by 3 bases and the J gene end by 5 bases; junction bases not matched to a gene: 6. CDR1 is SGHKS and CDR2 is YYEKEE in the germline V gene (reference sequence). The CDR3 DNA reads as TGTGCCAGCAGCTCCGGACAGGGAAATACCGGGGAGCTGTTTTTT. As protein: CASSSGQGNTGELFF.

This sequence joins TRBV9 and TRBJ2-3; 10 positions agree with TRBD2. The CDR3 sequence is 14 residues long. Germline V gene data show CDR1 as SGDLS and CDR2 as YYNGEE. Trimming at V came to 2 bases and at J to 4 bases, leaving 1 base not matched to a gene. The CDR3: CASSVSGGSDTQYF. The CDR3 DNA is TGTGCCAGCAGCGTTAGCGGGGGGTCAGATACGCAGTATTTT.